Shown below are 3 T cell receptor beta chains from a single sample sequenced in a study of blood T cells in healthy people across ages. A second PCR of 7 to 11 cycles used a sample-barcoded 5' primer and a J-beta primer mix. MiXCR was run by TCRdb on the 5' RACE reads, yielding one entry per CDR3 protein. The sample lists roughly 730,000 distinct CDR3 sequences, approximately 60% occurring once. The material sequenced was blood. The receptors were sampled from a man aged 40-50 years in good health.

The V and J genes are TRBV28 and TRBJ1-1; D is uncertain. V lost 6 bases and J lost 4, with 18 bases in between. The length of the CDR3 is 15 residues. CDR1 is MDHEN, CDR2 SYDVKM, per germline. CDR3 amino acids: CASSPSSGFATEAFF. The CDR3 coding sequence is TGTGCCAGCAGCCCATCGTCGGGATTTGCCACTGAAGCTTTCTTT.

The chain couples TRBV20-1 to TRBJ2-4; 12 nucleotides line up with TRBD2. TRBJ2-7 matches the DNA end more closely, so the J call is doubtful. This CDR3 region has 15 residues. Looked up from germline, CDR1 is DFQATT and CDR2 is SNEGSKA (reference sequence). CDR3 region: CSARATLAGGVEQYF. CDR3 sequence (DNA): TGCAGTGCTAGAGCTACACTAGCGGGAGGAGTCGAGCAGTACTTC.

The chain carries TRBV29-1 and TRBJ1-1; D ambiguous. The length of the CDR3 is 12 residues. CDR1 and CDR2 from the germline V gene are SQVTM and ANQGSEA. Trimming removed 7 bases from V and 0 bases from J, with 9 bases in between. CDR3 sequence: CSAGRMNTEAFF. CDR3 coding DNA: TGCAGCGCTGGGAGAATGAACACTGAAGCTTTCTTT.